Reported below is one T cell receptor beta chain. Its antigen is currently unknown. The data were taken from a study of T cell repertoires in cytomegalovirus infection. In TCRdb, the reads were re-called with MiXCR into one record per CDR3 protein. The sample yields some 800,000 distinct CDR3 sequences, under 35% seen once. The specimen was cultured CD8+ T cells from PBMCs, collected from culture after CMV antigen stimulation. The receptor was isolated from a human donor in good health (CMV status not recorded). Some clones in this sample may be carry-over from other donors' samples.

CDR3 nucleotides: TGTGCCAGCAGTTACTCGAATTATAACGGGAACACTGAAGCTTTCTTT. Its protein product is CASSYSNYNGNTEAFF. The chain recombines TRBV6-6 with TRBJ1-1; D not resolved. The CDR3 is 16 residues long. Germline V gene data show CDR1 as MNHNY and CDR2 as SVGAGI (reference sequence). V was clipped by 0 bases and J by 1 base, with 12 bases between them.